A selection of T cell receptor beta chains follows, all from one sample in a study of T cell repertoires in urothelial bladder cancer. Repertoires were generated with immunoSEQ multiplex PCR, while TCRdb's copy carries only in-frame clones and drops some. The table has about 10,000 clones, 58% seen once. The material sequenced was tumor-infiltrating cells from bladder cancer. These TCRs come from a human donor with urothelial carcinoma. Both conserved end residues are part of each CDR3. The D gene is left open where the match is weak. Clone size, where shown, is once, few, many, or a class for clones that have expanded.

size: NA
V: TRBV30
D: NA
J: TRBJ2-7
CDR3: CAWSIGPYEQYF
DNA: TGTGCCTGGAGTATAGGCCCCTACGAGCAGTACTTC

size: NA
V: TRBV4-2
D: NA
J: TRBJ1-1
CDR3: CASSQDRSPRRDTEAFF
DNA: TGTGCCAGCAGCCAAGATCGAAGCCCGAGGAGGGACACTGAAGCTTTCTTT

size: few
V: TRBV5-1
D: TRBD1
J: TRBJ1-2
CDR3: CASRSDRGPYGYTF
DNA: TGCGCCAGCAGATCCGACAGGGGCCCTTATGGCTACACCTTC

size: NA
V: TRBV19
D: NA
J: TRBJ1-6
CDR3: CASSITWKGNSPLHF
DNA: TGTGCCAGTAGTATTACCTGGAAAGGGAATTCACCCCTCCACTTT

size: NA
V: TRBV30
D: NA
J: TRBJ2-7
CDR3: CAWSRRTGNSYEQYF
DNA: TGTGCCTGGAGTAGGCGAACAGGGAACTCCTACGAGCAGTACTTC

size: NA
V: TRBV14
D: NA
J: TRBJ1-5
CDR3: CASSQAGDQPQHF
DNA: TGTGCCAGCAGCCAAGCTGGGGATCAGCCCCAGCATTTT

size: few
V: TRBV30
D: NA
J: TRBJ1-6
CDR3: CASRSAYNSPLHF
DNA: TGTGCCAGTCGGAGCGCCTATAATTCACCCCTCCACTTT

size: once
V: TRBV5-1
D: TRBD2
J: TRBJ2-1
CDR3: CASSPGLVGSNEQFF
DNA: TGCGCCAGCAGCCCAGGACTAGTGGGGTCGAATGAGCAGTTCTTC

size: medium-sized
V: TRBV2
D: TRBD1
J: TRBJ1-2
CDR3: CASIGTAYGYTF
DNA: TGTGCCAGCATTGGGACAGCCTATGGCTACACCTTC

size: many
V: TRBV13
D: NA
J: TRBJ1-1
CDR3: CASSLGTDTEAFF
DNA: TGTGCCAGCAGCTTAGGGACAGACACTGAAGCTTTCTTT

size: NA
V: TRBV5-5
D: NA
J: TRBJ1-5
CDR3: CASSLGAAGGGGNQPQHF
DNA: TGTGCCAGCAGCTTAGGGGCAGCAGGTGGAGGGGGCAATCAGCCCCAGCATTTT

size: NA
V: TRBV5-5
D: NA
J: TRBJ1-2
CDR3: CASSLAQGYGYTF
DNA: TGTGCCAGCAGCTTAGCACAGGGCTATGGCTACACCTTC

size: NA
V: TRBV7-8
D: NA
J: TRBJ2-3
CDR3: CASGMSDTQYF
DNA: TGTGCCAGCGGTATGTCAGATACGCAGTATTTT

size: NA
V: TRBV4-3
D: TRBD2
J: TRBJ2-1
CDR3: CASSQEGGLAGYNEQFF
DNA: TGCGCCAGCAGCCAAGAGGGGGGACTAGCGGGTTACAATGAGCAGTTCTTC

size: NA
V: TRBV30
D: NA
J: TRBJ1-6
CDR3: CAWSVGRKSPLHF
DNA: TGTGCCTGGAGTGTGGGCAGGAAGTCACCCCTCCACTTT

size: NA
V: TRBV7-2
D: NA
J: TRBJ1-3
CDR3: CASSYRSVSGNTIYF
DNA: TGTGCCAGCAGTTATAGGAGCGTTTCTGGAAACACCATATATTTT

size: medium-sized
V: TRBV6-5
D: TRBD1
J: TRBJ1-2
CDR3: CASSYKAGGIYGYTF
DNA: TGTGCCAGCAGTTATAAGGCAGGGGGTATTTATGGCTACACCTTC

size: medium-sized
V: TRBV5-5
D: NA
J: TRBJ1-2
CDR3: CASNQLGYGYTF
DNA: TGTGCCAGCAACCAGCTCGGATATGGCTACACCTTC